The present T cell receptor (beta chain) was sequenced within a study of vaccination effects on CD4 cells after COVID-19. On the study more broadly: The ViraFEST assay expanded antigen-specific CD4+ T cells with viral peptide pools before sequencing. Study observations and caveats: Pronounced clonal contraction occurred in clones induced by infection and by vaccine late after vaccination.

Trimming removed 0 bases from V and 0 bases from J, with 6 bases in between. Germline CDR1 and CDR2: LNHDA and SQIVND (reference sequence). This CDR3 is built from 14 residues. Generated by immunoSEQ multiplex PCR, the TCRdb table keeps only in-frame clones and is missing some. The repertoire consists of around 69,000 clones, with approximately 79% occurring once and the leading ten covering more than 2%. Concerning this clone itself: Its target is unknown.

Following a roughly 10-day culture, CD4+ T cells were purified. Everyone in the study got two shots of either the BNT162b2 or mRNA-1273 vaccine. V and J are TRBV19 and TRBJ2-7; D not certain. This receptor was obtained from a human donor who received a COVID-19 vaccine. Sample: CD4+ T cells from PBMCs cultured without peptide, taken after COVID-19 vaccination. The CDR3: CASSIDLGSYEQYV. The CDR3 region has the DNA TGTGCCAGTAGTATAGATCTGGGCTCCTACGAGCAGTACGTC.